One sample yielded the 28 T cell receptor beta chains listed below, sequenced in a study of T cell clonality in common variable immunodeficiency. This table comes from immunoSEQ multiplex PCR, and its TCRdb copy is limited to in-frame clones, with some not included. This repertoire lists tens of thousands of clones without singletons; around 3.2% sits in the top ten. Sequenced: peripheral blood mononuclear cells. All receptors derive from a person aged 18 to 75 in good health.

In its sample, this clone was seen many times. The read comes to an end 3 residues before the CDR3 does, leaving the germline J gene to fill in the end. J is TRBJ1-2 and V is TRBV12-3 or TRBV12-4; D is uncertain. This CDR3 has 13 amino acids. V was clipped by 2 bases and J by 0 bases, with 4 bases between them. Partial CDR3 DNA: TGTGCCAGCAGTTTAATCACTAACTATGGC. This codes for CASSLITNYG. The whole CDR3 protein reads CASSLITNYGYTF.

This clone was seen at least ten times. Read data end 3 residues before the CDR3 end; the end is taken from the germline J gene. The chain has TRBV20-1 and TRBJ2-1; D possibly corresponds to TRBD2 (6 bases). CDR3 size: 15 residues. With 0 bases removed from V and 8 bases from J, the gap between germline ends came to 17 bases. Germline V lookup: CDR1 DFQATT, CDR2 SNEGSKA (reference sequence). CDR3 bases read: TGCAGTGCTAGAGAATGGAGGGGCGCAAGCGATGAG. It yields the protein CSAREWRGASDE. The entire CDR3 protein is CSAREWRGASDEQFF.

The sample holds many counts of this clone. Read sequence stops 3 residues before the CDR3 end, and the germline J gene provides the missing end. The rearrangement uses TRBV19 and TRBJ2-7; 11 bases line up with TRBD2. This CDR3 contains 18 residues. V dropped 4 bases and J dropped 0; count of bases not matched to a gene: 11. Germline loops: CDR1 LNHDA, CDR2 SQIVND (reference sequence). The covered CDR3 bases are TGTGCCAGTAGTACTGGGGAGGCTAGCGGGAGGCCCTCCTACGAG. Translating gives CASSTGEASGRPSYE. The full CDR3 reads CASSTGEASGRPSYEQYF.

This clone was observed many times. The read gets to within 3 residues of the CDR3 end, and the germline J gene fills in the rest. The chain links TRBV4-2 to TRBJ2-7; maybe TRBD1 (6 bases). Germline lookup yields CDR1 LGHNA and CDR2 YNFKEQ. V was clipped by 0 bases and J by 0 bases, with 9 bases between them. The CDR3 is 15 amino acids. CDR3 DNA (partial): TGTGCCAGCAGCCAAGAACAGGGATCCTCCTACGAG. Its protein product is CASSQEQGSSYE. The entire CDR3 sequence reads CASSQEQGSSYEQYF.

This clone was picked up many times. The missing CDR3 end, 3 residues past where the read stops, is filled in from the germline J gene. This chain joins TRBV10-1 and TRBJ1-1, with TRBD1 matching 10 bases. Trimming removed 2 bases from V and 6 bases from J; junction bases left unmatched: 3. This CDR3 region has 14 residues. Germline lookup yields CDR1 WNHNN and CDR2 SYGVQD (reference sequence). The sequenced part of the CDR3 DNA is TGCGCCAGCAGTGAGCCAGGGACAGGGGCTGAA. As protein: CASSEPGTGAE. In full, the CDR3 reads CASSEPGTGAEAFF.

This clone was recorded at least ten times. The DNA ends 3 residues before the CDR3 does, and the rest of the CDR3 is filled in from the germline J gene. The chain is built from TRBV20-1 and TRBJ2-7; D is undetermined. With 1 base removed from V and 1 base from J, the gap between germline ends came to 8 bases. The germline V gene has CDR1 DFQATT and CDR2 SNEGSKA (reference sequence). This CDR3 is 13 amino acids long. CDR3 DNA, as far as it was read: TGCAGTGCTAGAGGGCTAGGTTCCTACGAG. Translating it yields CSARGLGSYE. The whole CDR3 reads CSARGLGSYEQYF.

Many counts were recorded for this clone. The DNA ends 3 residues before the CDR3 does, and the rest of the CDR3 is filled in from the germline J gene. The chain is built from TRBV20-1 and TRBJ2-1; no reliable D call. Trimming removed 0 bases at V and 0 bases at J, with 12 bases between. The V gene's germline CDR1 is DFQATT and CDR2 SNEGSKA (reference sequence). CDR3 length: 16 residues. CDR3 sequence reads: CSARDPGYSSYNEQFF. CDR3 bases read: TGCAGTGCTAGAGATCCCGGGTATAGCTCCTACAATGAG.

This clone was counted ten times or more. The CDR3 goes on 3 residues after the read ends, and that part is filled in from the germline J gene. The chain has TRBV28 and TRBJ1-5; no clear D. CDR1 and CDR2 (germline): MDHEN, SYDVKM. Trimming removed 6 bases at V and 5 bases at J, with 8 bases between. The CDR3 is made up of 12 amino acids. This chain's CDR3 is CASREGHQPQHF. The DNA read from the CDR3 is TGTGCCAGCAGAGAAGGGCATCAGCCC.

This clone has a count of ten or more. Sequencing ends 3 residues short of the CDR3 end; the germline J gene provides the rest. This chain connects TRBV9 to TRBJ2-1; 12 nucleotides agree with TRBD2. From germline, CDR1 is SGDLS and CDR2 YYNGEE. The length of the CDR3 is 15 residues. After removal of 3 bases from V and 5 bases from J, the junction contained 3 bases not matched to a gene. The CDR3 is CASSAGLAGNNEQFF. The DNA read from the CDR3 is TGTGCCAGCAGCGCAGGACTAGCGGGGAACAATGAG. The whole variable domain, remainder taken from reference TRBV9 and TRBJ2-1, is DSGVTQTPKHLITATGQRVTLRCSPRSGDLSVYWYQQSLDQGLQFLIQYYNGEERAKGNILERFSAQQFPDLHSELNLSSLELGDSALYFCASSAGLAGNNEQFFGPGTRLTVL.

At least ten counts were recorded for this clone. Coverage ceases 3 residues before the CDR3 finishes, and the germline J gene fills in the end. The chain employs TRBV6-1 and TRBJ2-1, with 12 bases aligning to TRBD2. There are 19 residues in the CDR3. The V gene end was trimmed by 4 bases and the J gene end by 3 bases; junction bases not matched to a gene: 13. The germline gives CDR1 MNHNS, CDR2 SASEGT. The CDR3 loop reads CASSAAGTSGSAHYNEQFF. The CDR3 bases that were read are TGTGCCAGCAGTGCAGCCGGGACTAGCGGGTCTGCGCACTACAATGAG.

At least ten counts were recorded for this clone. With the read ending 3 residues before the CDR3 end, the germline J gene is used to fill in that end. This rearrangement joins TRBV20-1 to TRBJ1-6; D not certain. Trimming took 2 bases from V and 10 from J, leaving 15 bases between them. Germline CDR1 and CDR2: DFQATT and SNEGSKA (reference sequence). This CDR3 spans 14 amino acids. The CDR3 sequence: CSARKRQMESPLHF. Incomplete CDR3 DNA: TGCAGTGCTAGAAAAAGACAAATGGAGTCACCC.

In this sample, this clone turned up many times. The CDR3 is cut off 3 residues early in the read; its end comes from the germline J gene. J is TRBJ2-1 and V is TRBV27, with TRBD1 matching 9 bases. CDR1 is MNHEY and CDR2 is SMNVEV in the germline V gene (reference sequence). This CDR3 has 15 residues. Trimming took 1 base from V and 5 from J; bases not matched to a gene: 3. The CDR3 DNA, read in part, is TGTGCCAGCAGTTTATGGACAGGGGCACACAATGAG. It encodes CASSLWTGAHNE. The whole CDR3 is CASSLWTGAHNEQFF.

Ten or more counts support this clone. The read terminates 3 residues ahead of where the CDR3 ends, so the germline J gene completes it. The gene calls are TRBV20-1 and TRBJ2-3; 8 bases fit TRBD2. The CDR3 runs to 14 residues. Germline CDR1 reads DFQATT; CDR2 reads SNEGSKA (reference sequence). Trimming at V came to 4 bases and at J to 3 bases, leaving 6 bases not matched to a gene. CDR3 bases read: TGCAGTGCTAAAAGTAGCGGGATGACAGATACG. Its translation is CSAKSSGMTDT. The whole CDR3 is CSAKSSGMTDTQYF.

There are many counts of this clone. CDR3: CASRRTGNGANVLTF. CDR3 DNA, as far as it was read: TGTGCCAGTAGAAGGACAGGGAACGGGGCCAACGTC. V is TRBV19 and J is TRBJ2-6; 8 bases align to TRBD1. The sequence runs out 3 residues before the end of the CDR3; the remainder is reconstructed from the germline J gene. Germline values: CDR1 LNHDA, CDR2 SQIVND (reference sequence). With 6 bases clipped from V and 4 bases from J, the junction kept 5 bases outside the gene matches. The CDR3 runs 15 residues. Looking up the rest from reference TRBV19 and TRBJ2-6 gives the full variable domain: DGGITQSPKYLFRKEGQNVTLSCEQNLNHDAMYWYRQDPGQGLRLIYYSQIVNDFQKGDIAEGYSVSREKKESFPLTVTSAQKNPTAFYLCASRRTGNGANVLTFGAGSRLTVL.

The table lists this clone with a few counts. The CDR3 goes on 3 residues after the read ends, and that part is filled in from the germline J gene. The rearrangement uses TRBV11-1 and TRBJ2-7; perhaps TRBD1 as D (6 bases). CDR1 is SGHAT, CDR2 FQDESV, per germline (reference sequence). The germline V and J ends were trimmed by 0 bases and 4 bases, with 10 bases remaining between them. This CDR3 is built from 14 residues. The CDR3 DNA, read in part, is TGTGCCAGCAGCTTAGCTGGGGGCAAGTACGAG. Protein product: CASSLAGGKYE. The CDR3 in full is CASSLAGGKYEQYF.

This clone was counted at least ten times. From the germline J gene comes the end of the CDR3, since the read stops 3 residues before it. V is TRBV4-2 and J is TRBJ2-7, with TRBD2 identical over 11 bases. Germline lookup yields CDR1 LGHNA and CDR2 YNFKEQ. V lost 0 bases and J lost 4; bases outside the gene matches: 8. The length of the CDR3 is 17 residues. The DNA read from the CDR3 is TGTGCCAGCAGCCAAGAGGATCGACTAGCGGGGAAGTACGAG. Its protein is CASSQEDRLAGKYE. The CDR3 reads in full as CASSQEDRLAGKYEQYF.

Many counts were recorded for this clone. The CDR3 goes on 3 residues after the read ends, and that part is filled in from the germline J gene. This chain links TRBV18 with TRBJ1-4; no definite D call. Trimming took 4 bases from V and 3 from J, leaving 9 bases between them. In germline, CDR1 is KGHSH, CDR2 LQKENI. This CDR3 spans 14 amino acids. CDR3 in amino acids: CASSQDSANEKLFF. The sequenced CDR3 bases are TGTGCCAGCTCACAGGACTCAGCTAATGAAAAA.

This clone was seen repeatedly, ten times or more. The read gets to within 3 residues of the CDR3 end, and the germline J gene fills in the rest. The V and J genes are TRBV6-2 or TRBV6-3 and TRBJ2-5; TRBD2 matches at 11 bases. Germline V gene lookup returns CDR1 MNHEY and CDR2 SVGEGT. The CDR3 spans 16 residues. The V and J ends lost 3 bases and 2 bases, in that order; junction bases with no gene match: 5. CDR3 bases read: TGTGCCAGCAGTTATAGCGGGAGGGTGGAGCAAGAGACC. Translated: CASSYSGRVEQET. The whole CDR3 is CASSYSGRVEQETQYF.

This clone was seen ten or more times. The CDR3 end is not reached by the read, which stops 3 residues before it; the germline J gene fills it in. The chain recombines TRBV7-3 with TRBJ2-2; 7 nucleotides agree with TRBD2. The germline V gene encodes CDR1 SGHTA and CDR2 FQGTGA. Trimming cost V 1 base and J 0 bases; bases outside gene matches: 20. CDR3 length equals 22 residues. This CDR3 reads CASSLIGLAVSPLNPNTGELFF. CDR3 bases read: TGTGCCAGCAGCTTAATCGGCCTAGCGGTCTCCCCTCTTAACCCGAACACCGGGGAG.

This clone came up many times. The CDR3 end lies 3 residues beyond the end of the read and is filled in from the germline J gene. This chain joins TRBV20-1 and TRBJ2-5, with 14 bases aligning to TRBD2. Looked up from germline, CDR1 is DFQATT and CDR2 is SNEGSKA (reference sequence). Unmatched junction bases numbered 5, after V lost 2 bases and J lost 0 bases. The CDR3 is 17 amino acids. The DNA read from the CDR3 is TGCAGTGCTAGACCCTGGACTAGCGGGAGGAACCAAGAGACC. Translating it yields CSARPWTSGRNQET. The full-length CDR3 reads as CSARPWTSGRNQETQYF.

This clone has at least ten counts. The missing CDR3 end, 3 residues past where the read stops, is filled in from the germline J gene. The chain links TRBV20-1 to TRBJ1-2; the D is unclear. The CDR3 is 11 residues long. V lost 1 base and J 3 bases, leaving 3 bases between the germline ends. CDR1 is DFQATT and CDR2 is SNEGSKA in the germline V gene (reference sequence). CDR3 loop: CSARVDYGYTF. CDR3 DNA, as far as it was read: TGCAGTGCTAGAGTAGACTATGGC.

Ten or more counts support this clone. The read stops 3 residues short of the end of the CDR3; the missing end is completed from the germline J gene. The chain employs TRBV5-1 and TRBJ1-2; TRBD1 aligns across 8 bases. Looked up from germline, CDR1 is SGHRS and CDR2 is YFSETQ. The CDR3 extends over 16 amino acids. V trimming: 4 bases; J trimming: 2 bases; junction bases outside the gene matches: 10. The part of the CDR3 DNA that was read is TGCGCCAGCAGCCTCCGGCCCGGACAGGGCAACTATGGC. Amino acid sequence: CASSLRPGQGNYG. The CDR3 in full is CASSLRPGQGNYGYTF.

This clone was recorded many times. The DNA ends 3 residues before the CDR3 does, and the rest of the CDR3 is filled in from the germline J gene. The rearrangement links TRBV9 to TRBJ1-1; tentatively, D is TRBD1 (5 bases). The CDR3 length is 15 residues. Trimming left V 0 bases short and J 1 base short, with 10 bases between. Germline CDR1 and CDR2: SGDLS and YYNGEE. CDR3 sequence reads: CASSVGPGGNTEAFF. CDR3 DNA, as far as it was read: TGTGCCAGCAGCGTAGGCCCCGGGGGGAACACTGAA.

This clone was seen many times. The read ends 3 residues shy of where the CDR3 ends; the end is completed using the germline J gene. The rearrangement links TRBV5-6 to TRBJ1-6, with 9 bases aligning to TRBD1. The CDR3 spans 15 residues. Germline V gene data show CDR1 as SGHDT and CDR2 as YYEEEE. Trimming took 1 base from V and 9 from J; bases not matched to a gene: 5. The part of the CDR3 DNA that was read is TGTGCCAGCAGCTTGTTTACAGGGGGCTTTTCACCC. Its translation is CASSLFTGGFSP. The complete CDR3 protein is CASSLFTGGFSPLHF.

This clone was seen many times. The read finishes 3 residues shy of the CDR3 end, and the germline J gene is used to complete it. The V gene is TRBV19, the J gene TRBJ2-7, with no clear D. With 5 bases removed from V and 3 bases from J, the gap between germline ends came to 11 bases. There are 13 residues in the CDR3. Germline V CDR1 and CDR2: LNHDA, SQIVND (reference sequence). The CDR3 sequence: CASSPSVVYEQYF. CDR3 DNA (partial): TGTGCCAGTAGTCCTTCGGTCGTCTACGAG.

This clone has ten or more counts. The CDR3: CATKAGTNYGYTF. The sequenced part of the CDR3 DNA is TGTGCCACTAAAGCAGGAACGAACTATGGC. The chain is built from TRBV19 and TRBJ1-2; D call uncertain. The read ends 3 residues early relative to the CDR3; the germline J gene fills the gap. The CDR3 loop spans 13 amino acids. The germline V gene has CDR1 LNHDA and CDR2 SQIVND (reference sequence). With 10 bases removed from V and 2 bases from J, the gap between germline ends came to 14 bases. Using reference TRBV19 and TRBJ1-2 for the parts outside the CDR3, the full variable domain is DGGITQSPKYLFRKEGQNVTLSCEQNLNHDAMYWYRQDPGQGLRLIYYSQIVNDFQKGDIAEGYSVSREKKESFPLTVTSAQKNPTAFYLCATKAGTNYGYTFGSGTRLTVV.

The sample holds many counts of this clone. The read comes to an end 3 residues before the CDR3 does, leaving the germline J gene to fill in the end. The rearrangement uses TRBV19 and TRBJ1-5; 7 positions agree with TRBD1. V shed 10 bases and J 2 bases; nucleotides not matched to a gene: 14. Germline V gene data show CDR1 as LNHDA and CDR2 as SQIVND (reference sequence). The CDR3 consists of 16 residues. The CDR3 region is CATRQGAVVRNQPQHF. CDR3 bases read: TGTGCCACCCGACAGGGAGCGGTCGTTCGCAATCAGCCC.

This clone was observed many times. The read terminates 3 residues ahead of where the CDR3 ends, so the germline J gene completes it. This rearrangement joins TRBV7-2 to TRBJ2-3, with a weak D call TRBD1 (6 bases). CDR3 length: 14 amino acids. V was clipped by 7 bases and J by 5 bases, with 16 bases between them. Germline CDR1 reads SGHTA; CDR2 reads FQGNSA. The CDR3 is CASTFDRNRDTQYF. CDR3 DNA (partial): TGTGCCAGCACGTTCGACAGGAACAGAGATACG.